A single sample is the source of the 29 T cell receptor beta chains below, sequenced in a study of blood T cell repertoires in COVID-19. The assay was immunoSEQ multiplex PCR, and TCRdb's table has in-frame clones only and misses some. The sample records about 150,000 clones, 91% being singletons. The sample comprised peripheral blood. These receptors originate from a man aged 50 to 60 with acute or convalescent COVID-19.

The CDR3 coding sequence is TGTGCCAGTAGTCCCGAGGTAGGCCGAAATCAGCCCCAGCATTTT. Its translation: CASSPEVGRNQPQHF. The chain joins TRBV19 to TRBJ1-5; D uncertain. This CDR3 is built from 15 residues. V dropped 5 bases and J dropped 4 bases, with 15 bases sitting between them. Germline loops: CDR1 LNHDA, CDR2 SQIVND (reference sequence).

The chain joins TRBV5-6 to TRBJ1-3; D uncertain. The CDR3 loop spans 13 amino acids. The V gene lost 0 bases and the J gene lost 2 bases, with 3 bases spanning the gap. Germline CDR1 is SGHDT and CDR2 is YYEEEE. Here the CDR3 reads CASSLDTGNTIYF. The CDR3 DNA reads as TGTGCCAGCAGCTTGGACACTGGAAACACCATATATTTT. The variable domain in full, with the rest retrieved from reference TRBV5-6 and TRBJ1-3, is DAGVTQSPTHLIKTRGQQVTLRCSPKSGHDTVSWYQQALGQGPQFIFQYYEEEERQRGNFPDRFSGHQFPNYSSELNVNALLLGDSALYLCASSLDTGNTIYFGEGSWLTVV.

The chain joins TRBV2 to TRBJ1-2; 7 bases fit TRBD1. CDR3 length: 12 amino acids. The germline V gene encodes CDR1 SNHLY and CDR2 FYNNEI. Trimming at V came to 8 bases and at J to 7 bases, leaving 7 bases not matched to a gene. CDR3 residues: CASEGQFGGYTF. CDR3 DNA: TGTGCCAGCGAGGGACAGTTTGGTGGCTACACCTTC.

The chain uses TRBV27 and TRBJ2-1; weak D call: TRBD2 (5 bases). V was trimmed by 3 bases and J by 9 bases, leaving 12 bases between them. The CDR3 loop spans 13 amino acids. The germline CDR1 and CDR2 sequences are MNHEY and SMNVEV (reference sequence). The CDR3 DNA is TGTGCCAGCAGTTTTCTAGGTGGGAGTGAGCAGTTCTTC. Its translation: CASSFLGGSEQFF.

V and J are TRBV30 and TRBJ1-5; TRBD1 matches 7 bases. Unmatched junction bases numbered 3, after V lost 1 base and J lost 6 bases. The germline gives CDR1 GTSNPN, CDR2 SVGIG (reference sequence). The CDR3 spans 13 residues. CDR3 sequence: CAWSGQGGQPQHF. In DNA form, the CDR3 reads TGTGCCTGGAGTGGACAGGGCGGTCAGCCCCAGCATTTT.

The chain has TRBV2 and TRBJ2-5; D gene ambiguous. The V gene lost 7 bases and the J gene lost 4 bases, with 16 bases spanning the gap. CDR1 SNHLY and CDR2 FYNNEI come from the germline V gene. This CDR3 is built from 14 residues. DNA of the CDR3: TGTGCCAGCAAGTTGCCAATGGGCGTAGAGACCCAGTACTTC. This encodes CASKLPMGVETQYF.

The V and J genes are TRBV7-2 and TRBJ2-3; TRBD2 matches at 12 bases. This CDR3 has 16 residues. With V trimmed by 5 bases and J by 4 bases, 7 bases remained unmatched. CDR1 and CDR2 (germline): SGHTA, FQGNSA. CDR3 protein: CASSTRLAGVADTQYF. The CDR3 region has the DNA TGTGCCAGCAGCACGCGACTAGCGGGAGTTGCAGATACGCAGTATTTT. The variable domain in full, with the rest retrieved from reference TRBV7-2 and TRBJ2-3, is GAGVSQSPSNKVTEKGKDVELRCDPISGHTALYWYRQSLGQGLEFLIYFQGNSAPDKSGLPSDRFSAERTGGSVSTLTIQRTQQEDSAVYLCASSTRLAGVADTQYFGPGTRLTVL.

The chain couples TRBV2 to TRBJ2-1; no reliable D call. V lost 8 bases and J 3 bases, leaving 11 bases between the germline ends. Germline lookup yields CDR1 SNHLY and CDR2 FYNNEI. This CDR3 is built from 13 residues. DNA of the CDR3: TGTGCCAGCCGGTTTTCCCTCTACAATGAGCAGTTCTTC. Its translation is CASRFSLYNEQFF.

J is TRBJ2-3 and V is TRBV5-1, with D unresolved. The V gene's germline CDR1 is SGHRS and CDR2 YFSETQ. The CDR3 totals 15 residues. Trimming shortened V by 3 bases and J by 2 bases, and 13 bases separated the two germline ends. The CDR3: CASSYSLADTDTQYF. The CDR3 nucleotides read TGCGCCAGCAGCTATTCGCTGGCGGACACAGATACGCAGTATTTT. The variable domain in full, completed from reference TRBV5-1 and TRBJ2-3, reads KAGVTQTPRYLIKTRGQQVTLSCSPISGHRSVSWYQQTPGQGLQFLFEYFSETQRNKGNFPGRFSGRQFSNSRSEMNVSTLELGDSALYLCASSYSLADTDTQYFGPGTRLTVL.

In its sample, this clone was seen a few times. The chain is built from TRBV7-3 and TRBJ2-5, with 8 bases fitting TRBD1. Trimming removed 5 bases from V and 4 bases from J; junction bases left unmatched: 12. Germline CDR1 and CDR2: SGHTA and FQGTGA. The CDR3 sequence is 16 residues long. This chain's CDR3 is CASSELGTGGGETQYF. CDR3 coding DNA: TGTGCCAGCAGCGAACTGGGTACAGGGGGAGGAGAGACCCAGTACTTC.

V usage is TRBV2 and J usage is TRBJ1-5; TRBD1 might be the D (6 bases). The CDR3 is made up of 15 amino acids. Germline V gives CDR1 SNHLY, CDR2 FYNNEI. V lost 6 bases and J 7 bases, leaving 19 bases between the germline ends. CDR3: CASSLQGERGQPQHF. In DNA, the CDR3 is TGTGCCAGCAGCTTACAGGGAGAACGTGGGCAGCCCCAGCATTTT.

V and J are TRBV5-8 and TRBJ1-5; unclear D gene. The V end lost 3 bases, the J end lost 4 bases, and 11 bases lay between the germline ends. The germline V gene encodes CDR1 SGHTS and CDR2 YDEGEE. This CDR3 region has 14 residues. The CDR3 here is CASSSPNINQPQHF. The CDR3 DNA is TGTGCCAGCAGCTCTCCGAACATTAATCAGCCCCAGCATTTT.

This clone was counted a few times. The rearrangement joins TRBV2 to TRBJ2-7; D possibly corresponds to TRBD1 (5 bases). Germline CDR1 SNHLY, CDR2 FYNNEI. This CDR3 spans 14 amino acids. V was trimmed by 6 bases and J by 0 bases, leaving 12 bases between them. Here the CDR3 reads CASRKGQSSYEQYV. CDR3 bases: TGTGCCAGCAGGAAGGGGCAGAGCTCCTACGAGCAGTACGTC.

This rearrangement joins TRBV27 to TRBJ1-5; no reliable D call. V dropped 5 bases and J dropped 0 bases, with 14 bases sitting between them. CDR3 length: 16 residues. Germline CDR1 reads MNHEY; CDR2 reads SMNVEV (reference sequence). The CDR3 loop reads CASSGEGPYSNQPQHF. The CDR3 bases are TGTGCCAGCAGTGGGGAGGGCCCTTATAGCAATCAGCCCCAGCATTTT.

V gene TRBV28 combines with J gene TRBJ2-1; TRBD2 might be the D (7 bases). The CDR3 has 16 amino acids. Germline V gene sequence: CDR1 MDHEN, CDR2 SYDVKM. Trimming left V 6 bases short and J 2 bases short, with 17 bases between. CDR3 nucleotide sequence: TGTGCCAGCAGGGGGGCCAGCGGGACCCCCTACAATGAGCAGTTCTTC. It translates to CASRGASGTPYNEQFF. Filled out from reference TRBV28 and TRBJ2-1, the complete variable domain reads DVKVTQSSRYLVKRTGEKVFLECVQDMDHENMFWYRQDPGLGLRLIYFSYDVKMKEKGDIPEGYSVSREKKERFSLILESASTNQTSMYLCASRGASGTPYNEQFFGPGTRLTVL.

V is TRBV6-5 and J is TRBJ1-6, with 10 bases that match TRBD1. There are 13 residues in the CDR3. The V segment lost 7 bases and the J segment 10 bases; nucleotides outside the gene matches: 4. Germline CDR1 is MNHEY and CDR2 is SVGAGI. The CDR3 sequence: CASKRTGGSPLHF. The CDR3 coding sequence is TGTGCCAGCAAAAGGACAGGGGGATCACCCCTCCACTTT.

The sample holds one count of this clone. The V call is TRBV18, the J call TRBJ1-5; TRBD1 matches at 9 bases. This CDR3 spans 15 amino acids. The germline V gene encodes CDR1 KGHSH and CDR2 LQKENI. V lost 3 bases to trimming and J lost 7 bases; unmatched junction nucleotides: 7. The CDR3: CASSPGTGLLQPQHF. Written as DNA, the CDR3 is TGTGCCAGCTCACCCGGGACAGGGCTTTTACAGCCCCAGCATTTT. The complete variable domain, with remaining parts taken from reference TRBV18 and TRBJ1-5, reads NAGVMQNPRHLVRRRGQEARLRCSPMKGHSHVYWYRQLPEEGLKFMVYLQKENIIDESGMPKERFSAEFPKEGPSILRIQQVVRGDSAAYFCASSPGTGLLQPQHFGDGTRLSIL.

This chain links TRBV11-2 with TRBJ2-1, with TRBD2 identical over 9 bases. Germline lookup yields CDR1 SGHAT and CDR2 FQNNGV. There are 17 residues in the CDR3. J gave up 9 bases and V 5 bases, and 17 bases lay outside the gene matches. The CDR3 DNA reads TGTGCCAGCAGCCCCGAAGGTGGACTAGCGAGACCCAGTGAGCAGTTCTTC. This sequence encodes CASSPEGGLARPSEQFF.

The count of this clone is one. Here the CDR3 reads CASSQGQGGGTYNEQFF. CDR3 sequence (DNA): TGTGCCAGCAGCCAAGGCCAGGGGGGTGGAACCTACAATGAGCAGTTCTTC. The chain combines TRBV3-1 (or the pseudogene TRBV3-2) with TRBJ2-1; possible D gene TRBD1, 7 bases. Trimming left V 1 base short and J 2 bases short, with 15 bases between. The CDR3 spans 17 residues. Per germline, CDR1 LGHDT and CDR2 YNNKEL (reference sequence).

Only one count was recorded for this clone. CDR3 bases: TGCGCCAGCAGCCCACACGGGGGGGGCACCGGGGAGCTGTTTTTT. Residues: CASSPHGGGTGELFF. The J gene is TRBJ2-2, the V gene TRBV4-3, with 8 bases that match TRBD2. V lost 4 bases, J lost 4 bases, and 5 bases stayed unmatched. This CDR3 comprises 15 residues. Germline V gives CDR1 LGHNA, CDR2 YSLEER.

This sequence joins TRBV7-8 and TRBJ2-7; 8 nucleotides line up with TRBD1. The length of the CDR3 is 16 residues. V trimming: 4 bases; J trimming: 0 bases; junction bases outside the gene matches: 8. Germline lookup yields CDR1 SGHVS and CDR2 FQNEAQ. CDR3 in DNA: TGTGCCAGCAGCTGGGGCGGGACAGGTTACTCCTACGAGCAGTACTTC. This gives the protein CASSWGGTGYSYEQYF.

This clone has just one count. The chain recombines TRBV6-5 with TRBJ2-3, with TRBD1 identical over 7 bases. The CDR3 is made up of 14 amino acids. V dropped 8 bases and J dropped 4; count of bases not matched to a gene: 9. Germline V lookup: CDR1 MNHEY, CDR2 SVGAGI. The CDR3 region is CASGTALGADTQYF. CDR3 sequence (DNA): TGTGCCAGCGGGACAGCTCTGGGCGCAGATACGCAGTATTTT.

The rearrangement joins TRBV5-6 to TRBJ2-1; no clear D gene. The CDR3 loop spans 13 amino acids. Germline-derived CDR1 and CDR2 are SGHDT and YYEEEE. Between the trimmed V and J ends, which lost 0 bases and 8 bases, there was a span of 9 bases. In DNA form, the CDR3 reads TGTGCCAGCAGCTTGGTCCTCCAGGATGAGCAGTTCTTC. It translates to CASSLVLQDEQFF. Looking up the rest from reference TRBV5-6 and TRBJ2-1 gives the full variable domain: DAGVTQSPTHLIKTRGQQVTLRCSPKSGHDTVSWYQQALGQGPQFIFQYYEEEERQRGNFPDRFSGHQFPNYSSELNVNALLLGDSALYLCASSLVLQDEQFFGPGTRLTVL.

The V gene is TRBV4-2, the J gene TRBJ1-4; TRBD1 matches 8 bases. Per germline, CDR1 LGHNA and CDR2 YNFKEQ. The CDR3 consists of 16 residues. V shed 0 bases, J shed 8 bases, and the junction held 8 bases outside the gene matches. The CDR3 region has the DNA TGTGCCAGCAGCCAAGATCCCGGACAGGGAGGGGAAAAACTGTTTTTT. This sequence encodes CASSQDPGQGGEKLFF.

The chain uses TRBV3-1 (or the pseudogene TRBV3-2) and TRBJ2-3, with 8 bases that match TRBD2. In germline, CDR1 is LGHDT, CDR2 YNNKEL (reference sequence). J lost 1 base, V lost 1 base, and 4 bases had no gene match. The CDR3 is 16 amino acids. Here the CDR3 DNA reads TGTGCCAGCAGCCAAGCTTTCGGGAGGGGCACAGATACGCAGTATTTT. Translated, it gives CASSQAFGRGTDTQYF.

The gene calls are TRBV7-2 and TRBJ2-2; 9 bases map to TRBD2. Germline V gene data show CDR1 as SGHTA and CDR2 as FQGNSA. J lost 1 base, V lost 4 bases, and 4 bases had no gene match. The CDR3 consists of 16 residues. CDR3 in DNA: TGTGCCAGCAGCTCGAATAGCGGGGGGAACACCGGGGAGCTGTTTTTT. Its protein is CASSSNSGGNTGELFF.

The J gene is TRBJ2-2, the V gene TRBV4-1; D gene uncertain. CDR3 length equals 13 residues. V lost 1 base to trimming and J lost 5 bases, with 5 bases between them. Germline assignment: CDR1 MGHRA and CDR2 YSYEKL. The CDR3 DNA is TGCGCCAGCAGCCAAGGGAGAACCGGGGAGCTGTTTTTT. It encodes CASSQGRTGELFF.

The gene calls are TRBV5-1 and TRBJ2-2, with D maybe TRBD1 (5 bases). Germline V gene data show CDR1 as SGHRS and CDR2 as YFSETQ. The CDR3 extends over 15 amino acids. V dropped 4 bases and J dropped 0 bases, with 10 bases sitting between them. The CDR3 nucleotides read TGCGCCAGCAGCAAGGACAAGCCGAACACCGGGGAGCTGTTTTTT. It encodes CASSKDKPNTGELFF.

This clone was detected once. The chain joins TRBV5-1 to TRBJ2-5; D unresolved. Germline CDR1 reads SGHRS; CDR2 reads YFSETQ. The CDR3 spans 14 residues. Trimming took off 4 bases at V and 3 bases at J, with 13 bases between the two ends. This chain's CDR3 is CASSPQKDKETQYF. The CDR3 coding sequence is TGCGCCAGCAGCCCACAAAAAGATAAAGAGACCCAGTACTTC.